The present T cell receptor beta chain was sequenced within a study of T cell clonality in common variable immunodeficiency. Whole-study findings and limits: In common variable immunodeficiency, TCR beta chains reportedly carried fewer deletions and N-nucleotide insertions.

The method was immunoSEQ multiplex PCR; TCRdb's version includes in-frame clones alone and lacks a portion of them. Observed in the sample are approximately 30,000 clones, none of them singletons. For this clone: Its antigen is not known. The read gets to within 3 residues of the CDR3 end, and the germline J gene fills in the rest.

CDR1 and CDR2 from the germline V gene are DFQATT and SNEGSKA (reference sequence). This CDR3 contains 13 residues. Losses at the gene ends were 6 bases for V and 3 bases for J; bases not matched to a gene: 4. The material sequenced was peripheral blood mononuclear cells. The genes are TRBV20-1 and TRBJ1-4; 7 nucleotides align to TRBD1. The TCR was taken from a human donor with common variable immunodeficiency. This CDR3 reads CSARDSSNEKLFF. The CDR3 DNA, read in part, is TGCAGTGCCAGGGACAGCTCTAATGAAAAA.